These T cell receptor beta chains were read from a single sample in a study of identifying expanded T cells in peripheral blood. TCRdb keeps only in-frame clones here, not all; method: immunoSEQ multiplex PCR. The sample lists about 110,000 clones; around 89% were seen once. The sequenced material came from blood. These TCRs come from a person aged 18 to 75 in good health. CDR3s include the opening cysteine and the closing phenylalanine or tryptophan. The order of the fields is D gene, V gene, clone size, J gene, CDR3 DNA, CDR3 protein. D genes are given only for firm matches. Clone sizes are given selectively: once, few, many, or a class where the clone is expanded.

TRBD1,TRBV19,.,TRBJ2-2,TGTGCCAGTAGCGACAGGGACCCTGGCGGGGAGCTGTTTTTT,CASSDRDPGGELFF
.,TRBV27,.,TRBJ1-2,TGTGCCAGCAGTAAGGTGGCCAACTATGGCTACACCTTC,CASSKVANYGYTF
.,TRBV27,.,TRBJ2-7,TGTGCCAGCAGTTCCCAGGACGAGCAGTACTTC,CASSSQDEQYF
.,TRBV7-9,.,TRBJ2-5,TGTGCCAGCAGCCCTCGACAGAACAGACAAGAGACCCAGTACTTC,CASSPRQNRQETQYF
TRBD2,TRBV10-3,.,TRBJ2-2,TGTGCCAGCAGTTACTCCCCGGGAGGGGTGGTCGGGGAGCTGTTTTTT,CASSYSPGGVVGELFF
.,TRBV7-2,.,TRBJ1-1,TGTGCCAGCAGCACTTACATTGAAGCTTTCTTT,CASSTYIEAFF
.,TRBV28,.,TRBJ1-1,TGTGCCAGCTTCGGCACAATGAACACTGAAGCTTTCTTT,CASFGTMNTEAFF
.,TRBV5-1,.,TRBJ1-1,TGCGCCAGCAGCTTGGCTCCGCCGAACACTGAAGCTTTCTTT,CASSLAPPNTEAFF
.,TRBV7-9,.,TRBJ2-2,TGTGCCAGCAGCTTAAGGGACAACATACGAGAGGAGCTGTTTTTT,CASSLRDNIREELFF
.,TRBV9,.,TRBJ2-7,TGTGCCAGCAGTGCAGGGAGCTCCTACGAGCAGTACTTC,CASSAGSSYEQYF
.,TRBV2,.,TRBJ2-5,TGTGCCAGCAGTCGTGTAGGTGAGGAGACCCAGTACTTC,CASSRVGEETQYF
.,TRBV5-1,few,TRBJ1-6,TGCGCCAGCAGCTTGGGTTTCTCTTCGGGCGAGTCTAATTCACCCCTCCACTTT,CASSLGFSSGESNSPLHF
TRBD2,TRBV5-5,.,TRBJ2-1,TGTGCCAGCATGGCTAGCGGGGCCAATGAGCAGTTCTTC,CASMASGANEQFF
.,TRBV7-2,.,TRBJ2-1,TGTGCCAGCAGCTTATATGGGGAGTCCTACAATGAGCAGTTCTTC,CASSLYGESYNEQFF
.,TRBV5-1,.,TRBJ1-2,TGCGCCAGCAGCTTGGGGAACCCTCTCTATGGCTACACCTTC,CASSLGNPLYGYTF
TRBD1,TRBV15,.,TRBJ1-2,TGTGCCACGACACCGGGACAGTTCGGGGGCTACACCTTC,CATTPGQFGGYTF
.,TRBV9,.,TRBJ1-3,TGTGCCAGCAGCCCACGTCCGGACGGTGGAAACACCATATATTTT,CASSPRPDGGNTIYF
TRBD1,TRBV7-2,.,TRBJ2-5,TGTGCCAGCAGCTTAGTGACAGGGGGCCGTGAGACCCAGTACTTC,CASSLVTGGRETQYF
.,TRBV19,.,TRBJ1-6,TGTGCCAGTAGTCTCGGGCGAGAAGAATATTCACCCCTCCACTTT,CASSLGREEYSPLHF
.,TRBV7-9,.,TRBJ2-7,TGTGCCAGCAGCCGGGACGGACAAACCTACGAGCAGTACTTC,CASSRDGQTYEQYF
TRBD2,TRBV5-1,.,TRBJ2-7,TGCGCCAGCAGCTGGACTCTAGCGGGGGGCAGCTACGAGCAGTACTTC,CASSWTLAGGSYEQYF
.,TRBV5-6,.,TRBJ1-1,TGTGCCAGCAGCCCACGCAGTAAGAAAGCTTTCTTT,CASSPRSKKAFF
TRBD2,TRBV5-1,.,TRBJ2-3,TGCGCCAGCACTCCGGGGACTAGCTGGGTCGGCGCAGATACGCAGTATTTT,CASTPGTSWVGADTQYF
.,TRBV9,.,TRBJ1-1,TGTGCCAGCAGCGTAGCGTTCGGGCCCCTCACTGAAGCTTTCTTT,CASSVAFGPLTEAFF
TRBD1,TRBV30,.,TRBJ2-7,TGTGCCTGGAGTGGTGAGGCAGGGGGCTTGAACGAGCAGTACTTC,CAWSGEAGGLNEQYF
.,TRBV7-2,few,TRBJ1-6,TGTGCCAGCAGCTTAGTAGCAGGGACCCTCCACTTT,CASSLVAGTLHF
.,TRBV19,.,TRBJ1-1,TGTGCCAGTAGAAAGGGATCTGGGACTGAAGCTTTCTTT,CASRKGSGTEAFF
.,TRBV5-5,.,TRBJ2-7,TGTGCCAGCAGCTACTTATACGAGCAGTACTTC,CASSYLYEQYF
.,TRBV10-3,.,TRBJ2-7,TGTGCCATCAGGGCCGTGGAGATGTACGAGCAGTACTTC,CAIRAVEMYEQYF
TRBD1,TRBV7-9,.,TRBJ1-2,TGTGCCAGCTGGACAGGGTTTCTAGGCTACACCTTC,CASWTGFLGYTF
TRBD1,TRBV6-5,.,TRBJ1-5,TGTGCCAGCCGGACAGGGTTCGGTCAGCCCCAGCATTTT,CASRTGFGQPQHF
TRBD1,TRBV5-1,.,TRBJ1-1,TGCGCCAGCAGCTCCCAGGGACAGGGGAGCACTGAAGCCTTCTTT,CASSSQGQGSTEAFF
.,TRBV6-5,.,TRBJ2-3,TGTGCCAGCAGCCCGGAGTACTCTAGCACAGATACGCAGTATTTT,CASSPEYSSTDTQYF
TRBD2,TRBV7-2,once,TRBJ2-1,TGTGCCAGCAGCTTAGTCGGCGGGGGAAACTACAATGAGCAGTTCTTC,CASSLVGGGNYNEQFF
.,TRBV5-1,once,TRBJ1-2,TGCGCCAGCAGATATTCGCCGGGAGACGAGGGCTACACCTTC,CASRYSPGDEGYTF
.,TRBV4-2,.,TRBJ2-6,TGTGCCAGCAGCACCTCGCCCCAGGGCCCCGGCTCTGGGGCCAACGTCCTGACTTTC,CASSTSPQGPGSGANVLTF
.,TRBV11-2,.,TRBJ2-7,TGTGCCAGCAGCTTAGCTTTGGGGGTAGCCTACGAGCAGTACTTC,CASSLALGVAYEQYF
.,TRBV5-1,.,TRBJ1-2,TGCGCCAGCAGGCTCCAGGGCAGGGTAGCGGATGGCTACACCTTC,CASRLQGRVADGYTF
TRBD1,TRBV10-3,.,TRBJ1-5,TGTGCCATCAGCCCACAGGGGAACAATCAGCCCCAGCATTTT,CAISPQGNNQPQHF
.,TRBV10-1,few,TRBJ1-1,TGCGCCAGCAGTGAGTCTCGGGGAAGGGAGAACACTGAAGCTTTCTTT,CASSESRGRENTEAFF
.,TRBV19,.,TRBJ1-5,TGTGCCAGTAGTATTTTTCGGGACAATCAGCCCCAGCATTTT,CASSIFRDNQPQHF
TRBD2,TRBV5-1,once,TRBJ2-3,TGCGCCAGCAGTCTAGCGGGGGGCGCAGATACGCAGTATTTT,CASSLAGGADTQYF
.,TRBV5-4,few,TRBJ1-2,TGTGCCAGCAGCTCCCTAACTGGCTACACCTTC,CASSSLTGYTF
.,TRBV29-1,.,TRBJ1-3,TGCAGCGTTGGAGGGATAGGAAACACCATATATTTT,CSVGGIGNTIYF
.,TRBV11-2,.,TRBJ2-2,TGTGCCAGCAACTTCCTGGCCGGGGAGCTGTTTTTT,CASNFLAGELFF
.,TRBV5-1,.,TRBJ2-3,TGCGCCAGCAGCGACAACCGGGGGACGCAGTATTTT,CASSDNRGTQYF
TRBD1,TRBV5-5,.,TRBJ1-4,TGTGCCAGCAGACGAACGACAGGGACTAATGAAAAACTGTTTTTT,CASRRTTGTNEKLFF
.,TRBV29-1,.,TRBJ1-2,TGCATCGTGGGAGGGTCGGACCTTAAGTACTATGGCTACACCTTC,CIVGGSDLKYYGYTF
TRBD2,TRBV7-2,.,TRBJ2-1,TGTGCCAGCAGCTTAGACATAGCGGGGGGGCAGTATGAGCAGTTCTTC,CASSLDIAGGQYEQFF
.,TRBV11-2,.,TRBJ1-1,TGTGCCAGCAGCTTGGGGGGGCTAAGGTCAGGGACTGAAGCTTTCTTT,CASSLGGLRSGTEAFF